This T cell receptor beta chain was recorded in a study of radiation and T cells in renal cell carcinoma. Points from the study as a whole: In blood, top tumor clones expanded by 2 weeks, shrinking by 4.

To note about this clone: Antigen: not known.

Data came from immunoSEQ multiplex PCR; TCRdb stores just in-frame clones and leaves some out. The sample carries around 120,000 clones, about 81% recorded once. The time point here: blood 2 weeks post-SBRT. The treatment is: 15 Gy SBRT to primary tumor, nephrectomy 4 weeks later. After SBRT, blood was collected at 2 and 4 weeks, plus baseline. V lost 2 bases to trimming and J lost 10 bases; unmatched junction nucleotides: 7. CDR3 size: 14 residues. Germline V gene sequence: CDR1 SEHNR, CDR2 FQNEAQ (reference sequence). The chain links TRBV7-9 to TRBJ1-2; 10 bases align to TRBD1. Sequenced here: blood, sampled from a patient whose treatment included radiotherapy and nephrectomy. This receptor was identified in a woman aged 55-70 years with renal cell carcinoma. The CDR3 DNA reads TGTGCCAGCAGCTTATCCGGGACAGGGGACGACTACACCTTC. It yields the protein CASSLSGTGDDYTF.